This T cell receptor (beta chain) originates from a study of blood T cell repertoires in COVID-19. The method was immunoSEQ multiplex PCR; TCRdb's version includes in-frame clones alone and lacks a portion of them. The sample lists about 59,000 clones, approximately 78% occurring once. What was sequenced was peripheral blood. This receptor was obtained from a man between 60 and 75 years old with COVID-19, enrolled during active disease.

The CDR3, as DNA: TGTGCCAGCAGAAAGAGAGTAAACACCGGGGAGCTGTTTTTT. The encoded protein is CASRKRVNTGELFF. The rearrangement uses TRBV11-2 and TRBJ2-2; D uncertain. The CDR3 runs to 14 residues. The V gene's germline CDR1 is SGHAT and CDR2 FQNNGV. V gave up 6 bases and J gave up 2 bases, with 10 bases separating them.